The rows below give T cell receptor beta chains drawn from one sample of a study of control samples from healthy donors and cancer patients. Produced via immunoSEQ multiplex PCR; TCRdb's table is partial and in-frame only. The data hold 82,000 or so clones, with over 90% observed a single time. The sequenced sample consisted of blood. The source of these receptors is a woman between 18 and 30 years old in good health. The CDR3 runs from the conserved cysteine through the conserved F or W. Each record gives: J gene, V gene, D gene, clone size, CDR3 DNA, CDR3 protein. The D gene is left open where the match is weak. Only part of the rows carry a size: once, few, many, or a class if the clone is expanded.

j_call: TRBJ2-3
v_call: TRBV4-3
d_call: TRBD2
clone_size: -
cdr3_nt: TGCGCCAGCAGCCGAACCATAGCGGGGTGGGGCCCAGATACGCAGTATTTT
cdr3_aa: CASSRTIAGWGPDTQYF

j_call: TRBJ2-2
v_call: TRBV19
d_call: TRBD2
clone_size: -
cdr3_nt: TGTGCCAGTACCAGGATAGCGGGAGGATCGAACACCGGGGAGCTGTTTTTT
cdr3_aa: CASTRIAGGSNTGELFF

j_call: TRBJ2-7
v_call: TRBV6-4
d_call: TRBD1
clone_size: -
cdr3_nt: TGTGCCAGCAACACCCCTGGGACAGGGGCCTACGAGCAGTACTTC
cdr3_aa: CASNTPGTGAYEQYF

j_call: TRBJ2-3
v_call: TRBV15
d_call: TRBD2
clone_size: -
cdr3_nt: TGTGCCACCAGCAGAGATGGAGGACTAGGTATTTCGGATACGCAGTATTTT
cdr3_aa: CATSRDGGLGISDTQYF

j_call: TRBJ2-7
v_call: TRBV11-1
d_call: -
clone_size: -
cdr3_nt: TGTGCCAGCAGCCCCATCCCGGGACCCTCCTACGAGCAGTACTTC
cdr3_aa: CASSPIPGPSYEQYF

j_call: TRBJ1-5
v_call: TRBV6-2/TRBV6-3
d_call: -
clone_size: -
cdr3_nt: TGTGCCAGCAGTTACTCGAGCGGGTATCAGCCCCAGCATTTT
cdr3_aa: CASSYSSGYQPQHF

j_call: TRBJ1-1
v_call: TRBV18
d_call: TRBD1
clone_size: -
cdr3_nt: TGTGCCAGCTCAGACAGGGGGCGCGGAGGTAACACTGAAGCTTTCTTT
cdr3_aa: CASSDRGRGGNTEAFF

j_call: TRBJ1-1
v_call: TRBV6-5
d_call: -
clone_size: -
cdr3_nt: TGTGCCAGCAGAAGGGACATGAACACTGAAGCTTTCTTT
cdr3_aa: CASRRDMNTEAFF

j_call: TRBJ2-3
v_call: TRBV15
d_call: -
clone_size: -
cdr3_nt: TGTGCCACCAGCAGAGTGGGGGATACGCAGTATTTT
cdr3_aa: CATSRVGDTQYF

j_call: TRBJ2-3
v_call: TRBV2
d_call: -
clone_size: -
cdr3_nt: TGTGCCAGCACCCTCTGGCGGATAAGCACAGATACGCAGTATTTT
cdr3_aa: CASTLWRISTDTQYF

j_call: TRBJ2-2
v_call: TRBV28
d_call: -
clone_size: once
cdr3_nt: TGTGCCAGCAGTTTTTTGGGCAGGTGGGGGGTCCAGAACACCGGGGAGCTGTTTTTT
cdr3_aa: CASSFLGRWGVQNTGELFF

j_call: TRBJ2-2
v_call: TRBV7-3
d_call: -
clone_size: -
cdr3_nt: TGTGCCAGCAGCTTCGGTAGAACCGGGGAGCTGTTTTTT
cdr3_aa: CASSFGRTGELFF

j_call: TRBJ2-1
v_call: TRBV5-8
d_call: -
clone_size: -
cdr3_nt: TGTGCCAGCAGCTTGGTACAGGGCCATGAGCAGTTCTTC
cdr3_aa: CASSLVQGHEQFF

j_call: TRBJ1-3
v_call: TRBV3-1/TRBV3-2
d_call: -
clone_size: -
cdr3_nt: TGTGCCAGCAGCCTGCTTATTCGGGCCGGGGTTGGAAACACCATATATTTT
cdr3_aa: CASSLLIRAGVGNTIYF

j_call: TRBJ1-2
v_call: TRBV5-1
d_call: TRBD1
clone_size: -
cdr3_nt: TGCGCCACCAGGAATGAGGGGGCGCAAGGCTACACCTTC
cdr3_aa: CATRNEGAQGYTF

j_call: TRBJ1-3
v_call: TRBV7-8
d_call: -
clone_size: -
cdr3_nt: TGTGCCAGCAGCCCTACCAGGGCCTCCTCTGGAAACACCATATATTTT
cdr3_aa: CASSPTRASSGNTIYF

j_call: TRBJ1-6
v_call: TRBV7-2
d_call: -
clone_size: few
cdr3_nt: TGTGCCAGCACCTTGCGGGGTTATAATTCACCCCTCCACTTT
cdr3_aa: CASTLRGYNSPLHF

j_call: TRBJ2-1
v_call: TRBV29-1
d_call: -
clone_size: -
cdr3_nt: TGCAGCGTGTACTCCCGCTCCTACAATGAGCAGTTCTTC
cdr3_aa: CSVYSRSYNEQFF

j_call: TRBJ2-7
v_call: TRBV2
d_call: -
clone_size: -
cdr3_nt: TGTGCCAGCAGTCGAACAACAGGAGGAGCCTACGAGCAGTACTTC
cdr3_aa: CASSRTTGGAYEQYF

j_call: TRBJ2-7
v_call: TRBV6-6
d_call: TRBD1
clone_size: -
cdr3_nt: TGTGCCAGCAGTTTTGGGACAGGAGCCTACGAGCAGTACTTC
cdr3_aa: CASSFGTGAYEQYF

j_call: TRBJ1-4
v_call: TRBV28
d_call: -
clone_size: -
cdr3_nt: TGTGCCAGCAAACAATGGGATAATGAAAAACTGTTTTTT
cdr3_aa: CASKQWDNEKLFF

j_call: TRBJ2-1
v_call: TRBV5-4
d_call: -
clone_size: -
cdr3_nt: TGTGCCAGCAGCTTGGGGGGACTTAACAATGAGCAGTTCTTC
cdr3_aa: CASSLGGLNNEQFF

j_call: TRBJ2-1
v_call: TRBV27
d_call: -
clone_size: -
cdr3_nt: TGTGCCAGCAGTTTTTCGGCGGGTATATACAATGAGCAGTTCTTC
cdr3_aa: CASSFSAGIYNEQFF